The rows below give T cell receptor beta chains drawn from one sample of a study of shared clonotypes between healthy human individuals. Assay used: immunoSEQ multiplex PCR; TCRdb lists only in-frame clones, some missing. The sample consists of a few hundred thousand clones, around three quarters of them appearing once. The sample comprised PBMCs. These receptors were taken from a woman aged 40-49 years in good health. Some clones in this sample may be carry-over from other donors' samples. Each CDR3 is given with its conserved first and last residue. A D gene is named only where the DNA matches it firmly. Some rows have no size entry. The others give once, few or many, or a class for an expanded clone.

clone size: NA
V gene: TRBV19
D gene: TRBD1
J gene: TRBJ1-1
CDR3 DNA: TGTGCCAGTAGTAGAAACGACAGGGTGAACACTGAAGCTTTCTTT
CDR3 protein: CASSRNDRVNTEAFF

clone size: NA
V gene: TRBV13
D gene: TRBD1
J gene: TRBJ2-3
CDR3 DNA: TGTGCCAGCAGCTTAACAGGGGAGACAGATACGCAGTATTTT
CDR3 protein: CASSLTGETDTQYF

clone size: NA
V gene: TRBV25-1
D gene: TRBD1
J gene: TRBJ2-3
CDR3 DNA: TGTGCCAGCCACCAGGGACAGGGGAGCACAGATACGCAGTATTTT
CDR3 protein: CASHQGQGSTDTQYF

clone size: few
V gene: TRBV28
D gene: NA
J gene: TRBJ2-5
CDR3 DNA: TGTGCCAGCGGGGCAGCCCAAGCCCAGTACTTC
CDR3 protein: CASGAAQAQYF

clone size: NA
V gene: TRBV30
D gene: TRBD2
J gene: TRBJ2-5
CDR3 DNA: TGTGCCTGGAGTGTGGGACTAGCTGAAGGGGAAGAGACCCAGTACTTC
CDR3 protein: CAWSVGLAEGEETQYF

clone size: NA
V gene: TRBV10-3
D gene: TRBD1
J gene: TRBJ2-2
CDR3 DNA: TGTGCCATCCGCCCCAGGGGACAGGACATCACCGGGGAGCTGTTTTTT
CDR3 protein: CAIRPRGQDITGELFF

clone size: NA
V gene: TRBV9
D gene: NA
J gene: TRBJ1-2
CDR3 DNA: TGTGCCAGCAGCGTAGCTTCGGGATTAGTCTATGGCTACACCTTC
CDR3 protein: CASSVASGLVYGYTF

clone size: NA
V gene: TRBV29-1
D gene: NA
J gene: TRBJ1-2
CDR3 DNA: TGCAGCGTTGGGCAGGGCAACTATGGCTACACCTTC
CDR3 protein: CSVGQGNYGYTF

clone size: once
V gene: TRBV5-1
D gene: NA
J gene: TRBJ1-1
CDR3 DNA: TGCGCCAGCAGCTTGACTGGGGGAGACACTGAAGCTTTCTTT
CDR3 protein: CASSLTGGDTEAFF

clone size: NA
V gene: TRBV5-1
D gene: TRBD2
J gene: TRBJ2-7
CDR3 DNA: TGCGCCAGCAGCTTGGTGTCTACTGCGGGAGGGCCCCACGAGCAGTACTTC
CDR3 protein: CASSLVSTAGGPHEQYF

clone size: NA
V gene: TRBV4-1
D gene: TRBD1
J gene: TRBJ2-7
CDR3 DNA: TGCGCCAGCAGCCAAGATACGGGTCGGTGGGACAGGGGGTACGAGCAGTACTTC
CDR3 protein: CASSQDTGRWDRGYEQYF

clone size: NA
V gene: TRBV7-9
D gene: TRBD2
J gene: TRBJ2-1
CDR3 DNA: TGTGCCAGCAGCTTATCCGCGGGAGCTGGCAATGAGCAGTTCTTC
CDR3 protein: CASSLSAGAGNEQFF

clone size: few
V gene: TRBV28
D gene: NA
J gene: TRBJ1-2
CDR3 DNA: TGTGCCAGCAAGGCTAATGGCTACACCTTC
CDR3 protein: CASKANGYTF

clone size: few
V gene: TRBV7-6
D gene: TRBD1
J gene: TRBJ1-4
CDR3 DNA: TGTGCCAGCAGCCCGAATCCGGGACAGGGAGGGGAAAAACTGTTTTTT
CDR3 protein: CASSPNPGQGGEKLFF

clone size: NA
V gene: TRBV9
D gene: NA
J gene: TRBJ2-2
CDR3 DNA: TGTGCCAGCAGCGTAGCTTCGAGGGAAACCGGGGAGCTGTTTTTT
CDR3 protein: CASSVASRETGELFF

clone size: NA
V gene: TRBV10-3
D gene: TRBD2
J gene: TRBJ2-3
CDR3 DNA: TGTGCCATCAGTGGGACTAGCGGGAGTGGAGATACGCAGTATTTT
CDR3 protein: CAISGTSGSGDTQYF

clone size: once
V gene: TRBV2
D gene: NA
J gene: TRBJ2-7
CDR3 DNA: TGTGCCAGCAATGGGCAGGGACCCTACGAGCAGTACTTC
CDR3 protein: CASNGQGPYEQYF

clone size: NA
V gene: TRBV4-1
D gene: TRBD2
J gene: TRBJ2-1
CDR3 DNA: TGCGCCAGCAGCCAAGTGGAAAGGGGAGGGGACAATGAGCAGTTCTTC
CDR3 protein: CASSQVERGGDNEQFF

clone size: NA
V gene: TRBV28
D gene: NA
J gene: TRBJ1-2
CDR3 DNA: TGTGCCAGCGCGAGTCCAGCGGGGATCGACTATGGCTACACCTTC
CDR3 protein: CASASPAGIDYGYTF

clone size: NA
V gene: TRBV18
D gene: TRBD2
J gene: TRBJ2-7
CDR3 DNA: TGTGCCAGCTCACCGTGGCCCGGGACTAGCGTACCCTACGAGCAGTACTTC
CDR3 protein: CASSPWPGTSVPYEQYF

clone size: NA
V gene: TRBV10-3
D gene: TRBD2
J gene: TRBJ2-3
CDR3 DNA: TGTGCCATCAGAAGAGTGCTAGCGGGAGGAGGCGGCACAGATACGCAGTATTTT
CDR3 protein: CAIRRVLAGGGGTDTQYF

clone size: once
V gene: TRBV5-1
D gene: NA
J gene: TRBJ2-2
CDR3 DNA: TGCGCCAGCAGACGCCTACAGGGTTCCGGGGAGCTGTTTTTT
CDR3 protein: CASRRLQGSGELFF

clone size: NA
V gene: TRBV7-9
D gene: NA
J gene: TRBJ1-2
CDR3 DNA: TGTGCCAGCAGCTTAGGACGGACGAACTATGGCTACACCTTC
CDR3 protein: CASSLGRTNYGYTF

clone size: NA
V gene: TRBV27
D gene: NA
J gene: TRBJ2-5
CDR3 DNA: TGTGCCAGCAGTTTACGGGGCGCCGAGACCCAGTACTTC
CDR3 protein: CASSLRGAETQYF

clone size: NA
V gene: TRBV10-3
D gene: NA
J gene: TRBJ2-2
CDR3 DNA: TGTGCCATCTCAGAGCCAGAGCCCCCGAACACCGGGGAGCTGTTTTTT
CDR3 protein: CAISEPEPPNTGELFF

clone size: many
V gene: TRBV5-1
D gene: TRBD1
J gene: TRBJ1-2
CDR3 DNA: TGCGCCAGCAGCGCCGGACAGGGGAGTTTCTATGGCTACACCTTC
CDR3 protein: CASSAGQGSFYGYTF

clone size: NA
V gene: TRBV7-3
D gene: TRBD2
J gene: TRBJ2-1
CDR3 DNA: TGTGCCAGCAGCTTAGAAGCGGGAGGGGAGCAGTTCTTC
CDR3 protein: CASSLEAGGEQFF

clone size: few
V gene: TRBV5-6
D gene: NA
J gene: TRBJ1-2
CDR3 DNA: TGTGCCAGCAGCTTGATCCTAATGGGCATGGGGGCTAGCGGCTACACCTTC
CDR3 protein: CASSLILMGMGASGYTF

clone size: NA
V gene: TRBV10-3
D gene: TRBD1
J gene: TRBJ1-2
CDR3 DNA: TGTGCCATCAGTGAAGGTCGACAGGGGGCTGATGGCTACACCTTC
CDR3 protein: CAISEGRQGADGYTF

clone size: NA
V gene: TRBV18
D gene: NA
J gene: TRBJ2-2
CDR3 DNA: TGTGCCAGCTCACCTAGGGTGCTGGCCGGGGAGCTGTTTTTT
CDR3 protein: CASSPRVLAGELFF

clone size: NA
V gene: TRBV5-5
D gene: NA
J gene: TRBJ2-2
CDR3 DNA: TGTGCCAGCAGCTTCGGGGGCGCGGGCACCGGGGAGCTGTTTTTT
CDR3 protein: CASSFGGAGTGELFF

clone size: NA
V gene: TRBV4-1
D gene: NA
J gene: TRBJ2-3
CDR3 DNA: TGCGCCAGCAGCCAACTGCTCGGGGCAGGCACAGATACGCAGTATTTT
CDR3 protein: CASSQLLGAGTDTQYF

clone size: NA
V gene: TRBV2
D gene: NA
J gene: TRBJ1-3
CDR3 DNA: TGTGCCAGCAGTGAGTCGTGGGCTGGAAACACCATATATTTT
CDR3 protein: CASSESWAGNTIYF

clone size: NA
V gene: TRBV28
D gene: TRBD1
J gene: TRBJ2-7
CDR3 DNA: TGTGCCAGCAGTAAACCGGGACAGGGAGTCCACGAGCAGTACTTC
CDR3 protein: CASSKPGQGVHEQYF

clone size: NA
V gene: TRBV19
D gene: NA
J gene: TRBJ1-1
CDR3 DNA: TGTGCCAGTAGTATAGGTAGGGCCCGAAATTGGAACACTGAAGCTTTCTTT
CDR3 protein: CASSIGRARNWNTEAFF

clone size: NA
V gene: TRBV11-2
D gene: NA
J gene: TRBJ2-5
CDR3 DNA: TGTGCCAGCAGCTTATTACACCAAGAGACCCAGTACTTC
CDR3 protein: CASSLLHQETQYF

clone size: NA
V gene: TRBV7-9
D gene: NA
J gene: TRBJ2-5
CDR3 DNA: TGTGCCAGCAGCCCTACTTGGCAGGGCTCGGAGACCCAGTACTTC
CDR3 protein: CASSPTWQGSETQYF

clone size: NA
V gene: TRBV30
D gene: NA
J gene: TRBJ2-1
CDR3 DNA: TGTGCCTGGAGTCCCTCCCGCGGGGCCTGGACAAGTGGGCAGTTCTTC
CDR3 protein: CAWSPSRGAWTSGQFF

clone size: NA
V gene: TRBV4-2
D gene: NA
J gene: TRBJ1-2
CDR3 DNA: TGTGCCAGCAGCCAAGAAAATACAGGCAGAGGGGGCTACACCTTC
CDR3 protein: CASSQENTGRGGYTF

clone size: NA
V gene: TRBV6-5
D gene: TRBD1
J gene: TRBJ2-3
CDR3 DNA: TGTGCCAGCAGTAAAGACAGGGGGATGGGGAATACGCAGTATTTT
CDR3 protein: CASSKDRGMGNTQYF

clone size: NA
V gene: TRBV9
D gene: TRBD1
J gene: TRBJ2-7
CDR3 DNA: TGTGCCAGCAGCCCAACCCGGGACAGCCCCTACGAGCAGTACTTC
CDR3 protein: CASSPTRDSPYEQYF

clone size: NA
V gene: TRBV10-3
D gene: TRBD2
J gene: TRBJ2-1
CDR3 DNA: TGTGCCATCAGTGTAGCTAGCGGGAGTTACAATGAGCAGTTCTTC
CDR3 protein: CAISVASGSYNEQFF

clone size: few
V gene: TRBV5-6
D gene: TRBD1
J gene: TRBJ1-1
CDR3 DNA: TGTGCCAGCAGCGGGTGGGACAGCACTGAAGCTTTCTTT
CDR3 protein: CASSGWDSTEAFF

clone size: NA
V gene: TRBV19
D gene: NA
J gene: TRBJ2-1
CDR3 DNA: TGTGCCAGCTCTTTGTGGGACGTTAGGGGCAATGAGCAGTTCTTC
CDR3 protein: CASSLWDVRGNEQFF

clone size: NA
V gene: TRBV6-1
D gene: NA
J gene: TRBJ1-5
CDR3 DNA: TGTGCCAGCAGGGGGGCAGATCAGCCCCAGCATTTT
CDR3 protein: CASRGADQPQHF

clone size: NA
V gene: TRBV15
D gene: TRBD1
J gene: TRBJ2-2
CDR3 DNA: TGTGCCACCAGCACCGAGGACAGGGACACCGGGGAGCTGTTTTTT
CDR3 protein: CATSTEDRDTGELFF

clone size: NA
V gene: TRBV7-6
D gene: NA
J gene: TRBJ2-7
CDR3 DNA: TGTGCCAGCAGCTTATCAGTTGGTGTATCCTACGAGCAGTACTTC
CDR3 protein: CASSLSVGVSYEQYF

clone size: NA
V gene: TRBV29-1
D gene: TRBD2
J gene: TRBJ2-1
CDR3 DNA: TGCAGCGTTGAAAGGGGTGGTGGCGGGAGTGTCCACAATGAGCAGTTCTTC
CDR3 protein: CSVERGGGGSVHNEQFF

clone size: NA
V gene: TRBV11-2
D gene: NA
J gene: TRBJ2-1
CDR3 DNA: TGTGCCAGCAGCTTAACCTTTTACAATGAGCAGTTCTTC
CDR3 protein: CASSLTFYNEQFF

clone size: NA
V gene: TRBV18
D gene: NA
J gene: TRBJ2-1
CDR3 DNA: TGTGCCAGCTCACCAGTGGAACGGGAGCAGTTCTTC
CDR3 protein: CASSPVEREQFF

clone size: NA
V gene: TRBV10-3
D gene: TRBD1
J gene: TRBJ2-7
CDR3 DNA: TGTGCCATCAATCAGGGGGCGGGGGAGCAGTACTTC
CDR3 protein: CAINQGAGEQYF

clone size: NA
V gene: TRBV4-1
D gene: NA
J gene: TRBJ2-7
CDR3 DNA: TGCGCCAGCAGCCACGGACGAGGGCTGGGTTACGAGCAGTACTTC
CDR3 protein: CASSHGRGLGYEQYF

clone size: NA
V gene: TRBV11-2
D gene: NA
J gene: TRBJ2-5
CDR3 DNA: TGTGCCAGCAGCTTAGATGAGTTCAGTAGGGAGACCCAGTACTTC
CDR3 protein: CASSLDEFSRETQYF

clone size: NA
V gene: TRBV28
D gene: NA
J gene: TRBJ2-5
CDR3 DNA: TGTGCCAGCAGACCAGGAGGGCAAGAGACCCAGTACTTC
CDR3 protein: CASRPGGQETQYF

clone size: NA
V gene: TRBV10-2
D gene: NA
J gene: TRBJ1-1
CDR3 DNA: TGCGCCAGCAGGGGAGGCACTGAAGCTTTCTTT
CDR3 protein: CASRGGTEAFF